This record concerns one T cell receptor (beta chain) sequence. This clonotype was recorded at least ten times. The specificity of this receptor is unknown. Base quality data are lacking; no much larger clone is found one base away. cDNA synthesis used template-switch 5'RACE with a primer carrying a 10-nucleotide random unique molecular identifier tagging each TCR transcript. Over 180 million TCR-beta sequences, covering 15-18 subjects, were produced in each sequencing run. The RNeasy kit was used to extract total RNA. The KAPA Real-time Library Amplification kit was used to amplify TCR-beta VDJ regions with primers targeting the TCR constant region and the 5'RACE anchor. Sample indexes and Illumina adaptors were added in a first PCR, after which library yield was increased in a second PCR. After purification with Ampure beads, the TCR product of roughly 650 bp was size-selected on a 2% E-gel SizeSelection system. Library quality was checked on a Bioanalyzer, concentration was measured with Qubit, and libraries were quantified with the Kapa Library Quantification kit before pooling. Paired-end 2 x 150 bp sequencing of the libraries was performed on an Illumina HiSeq 2500. To increase sequence diversity, roughly 24-32% phiX was spiked into each library pool. The study's processing was this. Quality-filtered reads were processed with the UMI-based MiGEC pipeline, and over 75% of raw TCR sequences were removed by the MiGEC pipeline during error correction. VDJ genes were aligned to IMGT germline references, and each clonotype was defined by a unique CDR3 amino acid sequence together with V-J genes. Clonal expansion, Shannon diversity and CDR3 relatedness were evaluated with VDJtools (CalcPairwiseDistances, ClusterSamples), while phylogenetic trees were built in CLCbio workbench. Expanded clones were defined as having at least 8 unique UMIs, based on coefficient-of-variation modelling across technical triplicates. TCRdb applied fastp at Q25 and MiXCR to the public reads, then kept only in-frame beta chains. One record per CDR3 amino acid sequence lists the most common genes and DNA. These V and J calls rely on TCRdb rather than the paper's analysis. For this sample there are about 29,000 distinct CDR3 sequences; roughly an eighth appear just once. About 6% of the sample is taken by the ten largest.

The data derive from a study of neurological immune-mediated disorders (dated by TCRdb to the late 2010s). Background for the entire study: Peripheral blood TCR-beta repertoires from patients with HTLV-I-associated myelopathy (HAM/TSP), patients with multiple sclerosis, and healthy controls were compared in the study using UMI-based sequencing. The 106 TCR-beta libraries covered PBMC samples along with longitudinal samples, technical triplicates, and paired sorted CD4+ and CD8+ T-cell subsets. The cohort comprised 65 to 75 subjects: about 14 HAM/TSP patients, some 35 multiple sclerosis patients and approximately 20 healthy controls.

The healthy controls were volunteers from blood banks in Maryland, USA. For unsorted PBMC libraries, 2 million PBMCs were used after storage in RNAlater at -80 degrees C until RNA extraction. Peripheral blood was subjected to Ficoll-Hypaque density gradient centrifugation to isolate PBMCs, which were then cryopreserved in liquid nitrogen. There are 18 amino acids in the CDR3, from cysteine to phenylalanine inclusive. CDR3 DNA is the only sequence kept; it has 54 bases, read in frame from the first base. Compared with germline, V lacks 0 bases and J lacks 2 bases; bases without a gene match: 8. According to the germline V gene, CDR1 reads MRHNA and CDR2 reads SNTAGT. The paper as a whole reports these results and caveats: Expanded clones from different subjects shared no identical CDR3 amino acid sequences, which suggests that TCR-beta repertoires were private in all groups. The highest TCR clonal expansion was observed in HAM/TSP patients, whereas the lowest was observed in MS patients, even when compared with healthy controls.

The clonotype comes from a woman aged 55-70 years in good health. Sequencing was carried out using PBMCs. The V and J genes are TRBV6-4 and TRBJ2-3, and TRBD2 aligns with 10 junction nucleotides. The nucleotide sequence is TGTGCCAGCAGTGACTCTCCGGGAAGCGGGGGGGACACAGATACGCAGTATTTT. Protein translation: CASSDSPGSGGDTDTQYF.